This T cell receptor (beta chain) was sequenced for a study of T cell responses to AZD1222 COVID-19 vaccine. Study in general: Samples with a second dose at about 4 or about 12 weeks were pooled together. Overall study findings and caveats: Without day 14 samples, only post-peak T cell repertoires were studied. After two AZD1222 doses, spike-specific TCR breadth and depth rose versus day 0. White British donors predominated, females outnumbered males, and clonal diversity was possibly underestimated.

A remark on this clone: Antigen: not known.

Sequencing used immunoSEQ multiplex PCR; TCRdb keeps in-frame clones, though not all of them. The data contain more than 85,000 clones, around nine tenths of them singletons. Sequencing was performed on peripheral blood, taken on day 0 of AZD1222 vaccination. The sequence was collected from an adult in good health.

The CDR3 DNA follows: TGTGCCAGCAGCGTGACCCAGGATCAGCCCCAGCATTTT. Protein sequence: CASSVTQDQPQHF. The gene calls are TRBV7-9 and TRBJ1-5; D is unclear. The V end lost 5 bases, the J end lost 5 bases, and 10 bases lay between the germline ends. Per the germline V gene, CDR1 is SEHNR and CDR2 is FQNEAQ (reference sequence). The CDR3 runs 13 residues. Drawing the rest from reference TRBV7-9 and TRBJ1-5, the complete variable domain is DTGVSQNPRHKITKRGQNVTFRCDPISEHNRLYWYRQTLGQGPEFLTYFQNEAQLEKSRLLSDRFSAERPKGSFSTLEIQRTEQGDSAMYLCASSVTQDQPQHFGDGTRLSIL.